This T cell receptor (beta chain) was identified in a study of blood T cell repertoires in COVID-19. Study-level information: The United States, Italy and Spain provided the acute and convalescent COVID-19 samples.

The protocol was immunoSEQ multiplex PCR, while the TCRdb copy is restricted to in-frame clones and leaves out a portion. The table records about 230,000 clones, over 70% of them present only once. The CDR3 is 16 residues long. The gene calls are TRBV21-1 and TRBJ1-1; TRBD1 was called by the table and not checked on the DNA. TRBV21-1 is assigned pseudogene status. The TCR sequence derives from a woman of 80 years or more with acute or convalescent COVID-19. The sequenced sample consisted of peripheral blood. In DNA, the CDR3 is TGTGCCAGCAGCAAAGGTCGGGACAGCCTGAACACTGAAGCTTTCTTT. It is translated as CASSKGRDSLNTEAFF.